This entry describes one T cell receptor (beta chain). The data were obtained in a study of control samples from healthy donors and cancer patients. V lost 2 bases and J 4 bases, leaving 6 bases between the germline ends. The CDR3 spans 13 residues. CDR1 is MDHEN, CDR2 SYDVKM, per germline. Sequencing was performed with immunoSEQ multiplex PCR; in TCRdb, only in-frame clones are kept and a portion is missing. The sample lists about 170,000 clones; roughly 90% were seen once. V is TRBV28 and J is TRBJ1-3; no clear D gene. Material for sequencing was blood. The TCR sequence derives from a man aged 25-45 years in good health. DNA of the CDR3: TGTGCCAGCAGTTTAAGGGTCGGAAACACCATATATTTT. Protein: CASSLRVGNTIYF.